The 21 T cell receptor beta chains below were found in one sample sequenced in a study of shared clonotypes between healthy human individuals. Here immunoSEQ multiplex PCR was the method, and the copy in TCRdb shows in-frame clones only, minus some. Of about 1 million clones in the sample, 60% to 80% were seen once. Sequencing was done on a sample of memory CD4+ T cells sorted from blood. Documented subset: CD45RA-negative fraction. These receptor sequences come from a man younger than 35 in good health.

The chain carries TRBV5-1 and TRBJ2-5, with D perhaps TRBD2 (5 bases). Trimming shortened V by 0 bases and J by 6 bases, and 12 bases separated the two germline ends. Germline lookup yields CDR1 SGHRS and CDR2 YFSETQ. The CDR3 is made up of 14 amino acids. The CDR3, as DNA: TGCGCCAGCAGCTTGGTAGTCCGAGGGAAGACCCAGTACTTC. Translating it yields CASSLVVRGKTQYF.

Notes on this clone: This sample also contains other DNA sequences that code for the same CDR3. The chain employs TRBV18 and TRBJ2-3; unclear D gene. V lost 2 bases and J 5 bases, leaving 5 bases between the germline ends. This CDR3 is 12 amino acids long. Looked up from germline, CDR1 is KGHSH and CDR2 is LQKENI. CDR3 residues: CASSPSLDTQYF. The CDR3 nucleotides are TGTGCCAGCTCACCAAGCCTAGATACGCAGTATTTT.

J is TRBJ2-3 and V is TRBV18; 7 bases are a match to TRBD1. With V trimmed by 5 bases and J by 10 bases, 18 bases remained unmatched. Germline V gene sequence: CDR1 KGHSH, CDR2 LQKENI. CDR3 size: 16 residues. CDR3 in amino acids: CASSSVTGPSADPQYF. CDR3 coding DNA: TGTGCCAGCTCATCCGTGACAGGGCCCTCAGCCGATCCGCAGTATTTT.

The V gene is TRBV4-1, the J gene TRBJ2-1, with TRBD2 matching over 7 bases. J lost 6 bases, V lost 0 bases, and 5 bases had no gene match. The CDR3 is 15 residues long. Germline V gene sequence: CDR1 MGHRA, CDR2 YSYEKL. The CDR3 protein is CASSQDQAGFNEQFF. The DNA of the CDR3 is TGCGCCAGCAGCCAAGATCAAGCGGGGTTCAATGAGCAGTTCTTC.

This chain uses TRBV5-1 with TRBJ2-3, with TRBD2 as a possible D gene (6 bases). The germline gives CDR1 SGHRS, CDR2 YFSETQ. V was cut by 3 bases and J by 3 bases, with 14 bases left in between. The CDR3 is 15 amino acids. The CDR3 nucleotides read TGCGCCAGCAGCTCTTCTCGCGGGAAGACAGATACGCAGTATTTT. Translated, it gives CASSSSRGKTDTQYF.

CDR3 bases: TGTGCCACCAGCAGAGATATGACAGTCCCTGAGCAGTTCTTC. Translated, it gives CATSRDMTVPEQFF. The rearrangement joins TRBV15 to TRBJ2-1; D might be TRBD1 (5 bases). V was clipped by 0 bases and J by 9 bases, with 12 bases between them. Germline lookup yields CDR1 LNHNV and CDR2 YYDKDF (reference sequence). The CDR3 has 14 amino acids.

The chain combines TRBV7-6 with TRBJ2-5, with a possible D match to TRBD1 (5 bases). Germline lookup yields CDR1 SGHVS and CDR2 FNYEAQ. Between the trimmed V and J ends, which lost 1 base and 4 bases, there was a span of 7 bases. This CDR3 comprises 13 residues. The CDR3 nucleotides read TGTGCCAGCAGCTTAGGCAGGGCAGAGACCCAGTACTTC. This translates into CASSLGRAETQYF.

The chain uses TRBV5-1 and TRBJ2-7; 8 nucleotides agree with TRBD1. The CDR3 loop spans 15 amino acids. The germline gives CDR1 SGHRS, CDR2 YFSETQ. The V segment lost 4 bases and the J segment 2 bases; nucleotides outside the gene matches: 8. The CDR3 DNA reads as TGCGCCAGCAGCCCCCAACAGGGGGGCGCCTACGAGCAGTACTTC. Encoded protein: CASSPQQGGAYEQYF.

The genes are TRBV7-2 and TRBJ1-1; 10 bases map to TRBD1. V lost 3 bases to trimming and J lost 5 bases; unmatched junction nucleotides: 3. This CDR3 is built from 14 residues. Germline CDR1 is SGHTA and CDR2 is FQGNSA. The CDR3 spells CASSLGQGLTEAFF. The CDR3 DNA reads as TGTGCCAGCAGCTTGGGACAGGGGTTGACTGAAGCTTTCTTT. Complete variable domain (other parts from reference TRBV7-2 and TRBJ1-1): GAGVSQSPSNKVTEKGKDVELRCDPISGHTALYWYRQSLGQGLEFLIYFQGNSAPDKSGLPSDRFSAERTGGSVSTLTIQRTQQEDSAVYLCASSLGQGLTEAFFGQGTRLTVV.

The chain couples TRBV28 to TRBJ2-5; 12 bases are a match to TRBD2. V lost 10 bases to trimming and J lost 10 bases; unmatched junction nucleotides: 13. This CDR3 has 14 residues. Looked up from germline, CDR1 is MDHEN and CDR2 is SYDVKM. CDR3 in amino acids: CATQAGTSGRFQYF. CDR3 DNA sequence: TGTGCCACCCAAGCGGGTACTAGCGGGAGGTTCCAGTACTTC.

This rearrangement joins TRBV7-2 to TRBJ2-3, with a weak D call TRBD1 (6 bases). Per the germline V gene, CDR1 is SGHTA and CDR2 is FQGNSA. Trimming left V 5 bases short and J 0 bases short, with 9 bases between. CDR3 length equals 14 residues. CDR3 nucleotides: TGTGCCAGCAGCAGAGGGGGTAGCACAGATACGCAGTATTTT. Translation gives CASSRGGSTDTQYF.

The chain recombines TRBV30 with TRBJ2-3, with D maybe TRBD1 (6 bases). The CDR3 extends over 13 amino acids. Germline V CDR1 and CDR2: GTSNPN, SVGIG (reference sequence). V lost 8 bases to trimming and J lost 4 bases, with 16 bases between them. The CDR3 nucleotides read TGTGCCGCCTCGATAAAGGGGGCAGATACGCAGTATTTT. Protein: CAASIKGADTQYF.

The chain is built from TRBV7-9 and TRBJ1-4, with D perhaps matching TRBD1 (6 bases). The length of the CDR3 is 15 residues. The V end lost 2 bases, the J end lost 11 bases, and 18 bases lay between the germline ends. Germline loops: CDR1 SEHNR, CDR2 FQNEAQ (reference sequence). Here the CDR3 reads CASSLFQFTGSKLFF. The CDR3 DNA reads TGTGCCAGCAGCTTATTCCAATTTACAGGGTCGAAACTGTTTTTT.

The chain has TRBV9 and TRBJ1-1; no clear D gene. The CDR3 is 14 amino acids. Germline CDR1 and CDR2: SGDLS and YYNGEE. Trimming cost V 0 bases and J 1 base, with 7 bases left between them. For the CDR3, the DNA is TGTGCCAGCAGCGTAGGTTCGCAGAACACTGAAGCTTTCTTT. This sequence encodes CASSVGSQNTEAFF.

This clone has just one count. This sequence joins TRBV5-1 and TRBJ2-6; TRBD1 matches at 9 bases. CDR3 length: 17 amino acids. With 4 bases clipped from V and 4 bases from J, the junction kept 9 bases outside the gene matches. Germline lookup yields CDR1 SGHRS and CDR2 YFSETQ. CDR3 nucleotides: TGCGCCAGCAGCCTCGGGGACAGGGCAGCAGGGGCCAACGTCCTGACTTTC. It yields the protein CASSLGDRAAGANVLTF. Full variable domain (rest looked up from reference TRBV5-1 and TRBJ2-6): KAGVTQTPRYLIKTRGQQVTLSCSPISGHRSVSWYQQTPGQGLQFLFEYFSETQRNKGNFPGRFSGRQFSNSRSEMNVSTLELGDSALYLCASSLGDRAAGANVLTFGAGSRLTVL.

This sequence joins TRBV19 and TRBJ2-1; 7 positions agree with TRBD2. J gave up 0 bases and V 4 bases, and 0 bases lay outside the gene matches. CDR1 and CDR2 from the germline V gene are LNHDA and SQIVND (reference sequence). This CDR3 has 14 residues. CDR3: CASSSGGSYNEQFF. In DNA form, the CDR3 reads TGTGCCAGTAGTAGCGGGGGCTCCTACAATGAGCAGTTCTTC.

The chain couples TRBV30 to TRBJ2-7, with 9 bases fitting TRBD1. The CDR3 loop spans 13 amino acids. V lost 4 bases, J lost 5 bases, and 6 bases stayed unmatched. Germline V gene sequence: CDR1 GTSNPN, CDR2 SVGIG (reference sequence). CDR3 nucleotide sequence: TGTGCCTGGAAGGGACAGGGATACAACGAGCAGTACTTC. Translation gives CAWKGQGYNEQYF.

The chain uses TRBV30 and TRBJ1-5; no clear D gene. Trimming removed 1 base at V and 4 bases at J, with 5 bases between. Germline CDR1 reads GTSNPN; CDR2 reads SVGIG (reference sequence). The CDR3 covers 12 residues. CDR3 loop: CAWSDTNQPQHF. The CDR3 DNA reads TGTGCCTGGAGTGACACAAATCAGCCCCAGCATTTT.

The rearrangement joins TRBV7-8 to TRBJ2-1; maybe TRBD2 (5 bases). Germline V lookup: CDR1 SGHVS, CDR2 FQNEAQ. V was cut by 4 bases and J by 12 bases, with 16 bases left in between. CDR3 size: 13 residues. As DNA, the CDR3 is TGTGCCAGCAGCTCTGAGGGCGGATTTGCGCAGTTCTTC. Translation gives CASSSEGGFAQFF.

This sequence joins TRBV18 and TRBJ1-1, with D maybe TRBD1 (6 bases). The CDR3 contains 15 residues. The ends were cut back, 3 bases at V and 4 bases at J, with 15 bases in the middle. Germline values: CDR1 KGHSH, CDR2 LQKENI. CDR3 sequence (DNA): TGTGCCAGCTCACCCCTGGACAGCGCCCGCACTGAAGCTTTCTTT. The encoded protein is CASSPLDSARTEAFF.

A single count supports this clone. The rearrangement uses TRBV7-4 and TRBJ2-3; possible D gene TRBD1, 6 bases. V was pared by 3 bases and J by 1 base, with 26 bases between. CDR1 SGHVT and CDR2 SQSDAQ come from the germline V gene. The CDR3 has 20 residues. The CDR3: CASSFSSDRTATNRTDTQYF. In DNA, the CDR3 is TGTGCCAGCAGCTTTTCGTCTGATAGGACAGCGACTAATCGCACAGATACGCAGTATTTT.